This TCR beta chain was found in a study of shared clonotypes between healthy human individuals. Sequencing used immunoSEQ multiplex PCR; TCRdb keeps in-frame clones, though not all of them. The profile shows over 2,000,000 clones, roughly 93% of them singletons. In the naive CD8 group, cells lacked CD45RO and were positively selected for CCR7, so terminally differentiated effector memory CD45RA+ cells were left out. Germline V gene sequence: CDR1 SGHRS, CDR2 YFSETQ. This CDR3 has 12 residues. V gave up 4 bases and J gave up 10 bases, with 12 bases separating them. Sequenced: naive CD8+ T cells from PBMCs. This TCR derives from a young man in good health. Some clones in this sample may be carry-over from other donors' samples. The chain recombines TRBV5-1 with TRBJ2-1; no firm D call. CDR3 DNA sequence: TGCGCCAGCAGCATGCCCCCGAGCGAGCAGTTCTTC. This sequence encodes CASSMPPSEQFF.